The rows below give T cell receptor beta chains drawn from one sample of a study of Graves' ophthalmopathy and Graves' hyperthyroidism. TCRdb re-called the multiplex PCR reads with MiXCR, one entry per CDR3 protein. There are 900,000 to 1,200,000 distinct CDR3 sequences in the sample; 35% to 40% occur only once, and 11% lies in the top ten. The sample was peripheral blood or thyroid tissue (not recorded which). These receptors were taken from an adult man with Graves' hyperthyroidism. Each CDR3 is given with its conserved first and last residue. Fields, in order: clone size, J gene, D gene, V gene, CDR3 DNA, CDR3 protein. A D gene is named only where the DNA matches it firmly. Some rows have no size entry. The others give once, few or many, or a class for an expanded clone.

- TRBJ1-5 - TRBV12-3/TRBV12-4 TGTGCCAGCAGCAAGGGCCGGGCAACAAAGGAGCCCCAGCATTTT CASSKGRATKEPQHF
few TRBJ2-5 - TRBV20-1 TGCAGTGCCCGTTCAGGACGGATACAAGAGACCCAGTACTTC CSARSGRIQETQYF
- TRBJ1-2 - TRBV10-3 TGTGCCATCAGTGATGAAGACAGCGAGACGGGTTGTGGCTACACCTTC CAISDEDSETGCGYTF
once TRBJ1-2 - TRBV6-5 TGTGCCAGCAGTTCCCAGGGAGGCAGTGGCTATGGCTACACCTTC CASSSQGGSGYGYTF
- TRBJ2-7 TRBD2 TRBV18 TGTGCCAGCTCACTGACTAGCGGAAATTATGGCGAGCAGTACTTC CASSLTSGNYGEQYF
- TRBJ2-6 - TRBV19 TGTGCCAGTAGTATAAGGGTGGACAACGTCCTGACTTTC CASSIRVDNVLTF
- TRBJ1-2 - TRBV6-6 TGTGCCAGCAGTTACTCGTCCGCCACTGGCTACACCTTC CASSYSSATGYTF
- TRBJ1-4 - TRBV7-9 TGTGCCAGCAGCCGACGACAGGCCCCAACTAATGAAAAACTGTTTTTT CASSRRQAPTNEKLFF
- TRBJ2-7 TRBD2 TRBV11-2 TGTGCCAGCAGCCTCGGGACTAGCGGGAGGTCCTACGAGCAGTACTTC CASSLGTSGRSYEQYF
- TRBJ2-5 - TRBV10-1 TGCGCCAGCAGTGCTAGAGAGCCGGGTCCGGGAGAGACCCAGTACTTC CASSAREPGPGETQYF
- TRBJ2-7 TRBD1 TRBV15 TGTGCCGCCAGCAGCCAAGCTCTTCGACAGGGCTCTGTTTACGAGCAGTACTTC CAASSQALRQGSVYEQYF
- TRBJ1-2 TRBD1 TRBV10-3 TGTGCCATCAGTGAGTCGTTTGTTGGAGGGGGCTACTATGGCTACACCTTC CAISESFVGGGYYGYTF
- TRBJ1-5 - TRBV7-6 TGTGCCAGCAGCTTAGGCCCAAACCGGGAGCCCCAGCATTTT CASSLGPNREPQHF
many TRBJ2-6 TRBD2 TRBV15 TGTGCCACCACCGGGACTAGCGGGAGCTCAGGCGTCCTGACTTTC CATTGTSGSSGVLTF
- TRBJ2-2 TRBD1 TRBV19 TGTGCCAGTAACCAACAGGGGGCAGAAGCGAACACCGGGGAGCTGTTTTTT CASNQQGAEANTGELFF
- TRBJ1-1 TRBD1 TRBV24-1 TGTGCCACCAATAGGGACAGCAACACTGAAGCTTTCTTT CATNRDSNTEAFF
many TRBJ2-7 TRBD2 TRBV4-2 TGTGCCAGCAGCCAAGAAGTGGCTAGCGGAGCCTACGAGCAGTACTTC CASSQEVASGAYEQYF